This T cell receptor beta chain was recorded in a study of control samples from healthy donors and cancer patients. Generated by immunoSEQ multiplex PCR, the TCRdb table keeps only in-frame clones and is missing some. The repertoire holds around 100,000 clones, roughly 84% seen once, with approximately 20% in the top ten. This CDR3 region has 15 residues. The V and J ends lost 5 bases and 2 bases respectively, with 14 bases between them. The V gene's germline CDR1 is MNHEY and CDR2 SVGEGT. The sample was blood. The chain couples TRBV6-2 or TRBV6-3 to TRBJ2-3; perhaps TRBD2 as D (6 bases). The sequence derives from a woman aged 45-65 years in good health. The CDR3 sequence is CASSRRRGYTDTQYF. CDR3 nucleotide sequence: TGTGCCAGCAGTAGGAGGCGGGGCTACACAGATACGCAGTATTTT.